This T cell receptor (beta chain) was retrieved from a study of cytomegalovirus exposure and HLA in healthy donors. Sequencing used immunoSEQ multiplex PCR; TCRdb keeps in-frame clones, though not all of them. The top ten clones hold 3.3% of a sample with around 150,000 clones, around nine tenths of them seen once. The CDR3 length is 14 residues. The trim removed 7 bases at V and 1 base at J, leaving 6 bases unmatched. Germline CDR1 reads SGHRS; CDR2 reads YFSETQ. Material for sequencing was PBMCs. V is TRBV5-1 and J is TRBJ2-7, with TRBD1 matching 9 bases. The source is a woman aged 18 to 35 in good health and CMV-seropositive. The CDR3 protein is CASETGTGSYEQYF. For the CDR3, the DNA is TGCGCCAGCGAAACCGGGACAGGGTCCTACGAGCAGTACTTC.